This T cell receptor (beta chain) came from a study of blood T cell repertoires in COVID-19. Study in general: Researchers got acute and convalescent COVID-19 samples from the United States, Italy and Spain.

V shed 4 bases and J 3 bases; nucleotides not matched to a gene: 6. From germline, CDR1 is SGHTS and CDR2 YDEGEE. The CDR3 has 14 residues. Some clones are missing from TCRdb's copy, which holds only in-frame ones; the method was immunoSEQ multiplex PCR. The sample lists 250,000 or so clones; 86% were seen once. The source of this sequence is a man older than 75 with acute or convalescent COVID-19. The gene calls are TRBV5-8 and TRBJ1-1, with TRBD1 matching 7 bases. Sequenced material: peripheral blood. The CDR3 sequence: CASSSDRADTEAFF. The CDR3 DNA sequence: TGTGCCAGCAGCAGTGACAGGGCGGACACTGAAGCTTTCTTT.